This entry lists 22 T cell receptor beta chains sequenced from one sample in a study of blood T cell repertoires in COVID-19 (dated by TCRdb to the early 2020s). The library was obtained by the immunoSEQ multiplex PCR assay. What TCRdb holds here is the immuneACCESS table cut down to in-frame rearrangements. Part of the clones is not present; checked against another copy, under half of the missing clones reflect an unresolved V gene, and the others are unexplained. The sample table lists around 80,000 clones, around nine tenths of them with a count of one. The ten biggest clones cover 7.5% to 9.5% of the sample. Specimen: peripheral blood. All receptors come from a man older than 75 with active or convalescent COVID-19.

Here the CDR3 DNA reads TGTGCCAGTAGTATGTCGGGACAGGGTGTTTCTGAAGCTTTCTTT. This sequence encodes CASSMSGQGVSEAFF. This chain uses TRBV19 with TRBJ1-1; TRBD1 matches at 9 bases. This CDR3 spans 15 amino acids. V was pared by 3 bases and J by 6 bases, with 8 bases of the junction left unmatched. Germline V lookup: CDR1 LNHDA, CDR2 SQIVND (reference sequence).

The CDR3 sequence is CSVHRDRNNEQFF. The CDR3 nucleotides read TGCAGCGTCCACCGGGACAGGAACAATGAGCAGTTCTTC. The chain recombines TRBV29-1 with TRBJ2-1; TRBD1 aligns across 8 bases. The junction had 6 bases not matched to a gene; V was cut back by 6 bases and J by 5 bases. This CDR3 region has 13 residues. The germline gives CDR1 SQVTM, CDR2 ANQGSEA.

The genes are TRBV9 and TRBJ2-7, with D possibly being TRBD1 (6 bases). Germline CDR1 and CDR2: SGDLS and YYNGEE. The V end lost 3 bases, the J end lost 7 bases, and 26 bases lay between the germline ends. This CDR3 region has 17 residues. The DNA for the CDR3 is TGTGCCAGCAGCGCAACTCCGGGACAAGGCCGTCGGTGGGAGCAGTACGTC. This sequence encodes CASSATPGQGRRWEQYV.

In DNA, the CDR3 is TGTGCCAGCAGCGGCACAGGGGGCGAGGTGTATGAGACCCAGTACTTC. Protein sequence: CASSGTGGEVYETQYF. This chain connects TRBV3-1 (or the pseudogene TRBV3-2) to TRBJ2-5, with TRBD1 matching 9 bases. CDR1 LGHDT and CDR2 YNNKEL come from the germline V gene (reference sequence). The CDR3 length is 16 residues. V was clipped by 5 bases and J by 5 bases; unmatched bases: 12.

The gene calls are TRBV9 and TRBJ1-2; the D is unclear. Germline-derived CDR1 and CDR2 are SGDLS and YYNGEE. This CDR3 has 14 amino acids. Trimming pared 0 bases from V and 8 bases from J, leaving 14 bases between. CDR3 protein: CASSVGGRPTGYTF. The CDR3, as DNA: TGTGCCAGCAGCGTAGGTGGCAGGCCGACCGGCTACACCTTC.

V and J are TRBV7-9 and TRBJ2-2, with a possible D match to TRBD2 (7 bases). CDR3 length: 15 residues. Germline values: CDR1 SEHNR, CDR2 FQNEAQ (reference sequence). The ends were cut back, 5 bases at V and 4 bases at J, with 14 bases in the middle. CDR3 residues: CASSPQGGGTGELFF. The DNA for the CDR3 is TGTGCCAGCAGCCCCCAAGGGGGGGGCACCGGGGAGCTGTTTTTT.

This chain uses TRBV4-1 with TRBJ2-5, with 9 bases identical to TRBD2. Germline CDR1 MGHRA, CDR2 YSYEKL. With V trimmed by 0 bases and J by 5 bases, 16 bases remained unmatched. CDR3 size: 19 residues. DNA for the CDR3: TGCGCCAGCAGCCAAGATTGGGCGGGGGGGCCGCCAATTCACGAGACCCAGTACTTC. Translating it yields CASSQDWAGGPPIHETQYF.

This rearrangement joins TRBV5-1 to TRBJ1-6, with D possibly TRBD1 on 5 matching bases. From germline, CDR1 is SGHRS and CDR2 YFSETQ. Trimming left V 6 bases short and J 10 bases short, with 20 bases between. The CDR3 extends over 15 amino acids. The CDR3 here is CASTHGVRGTSPLHF. In DNA, the CDR3 is TGCGCCAGCACCCATGGTGTTAGGGGCACCTCACCCCTCCACTTT.

The chain couples TRBV7-8 to TRBJ1-2; TRBD1 agrees at 9 bases. Germline V CDR1 and CDR2: SGHVS, FQNEAQ. The CDR3 is 15 residues long. The V and J ends lost 4 bases and 5 bases, in that order; junction bases with no gene match: 8. CDR3 loop: CASSSGQGWGYGYTF. CDR3 in DNA: TGTGCCAGCAGCTCCGGACAGGGGTGGGGTTATGGCTACACCTTC.

V usage is TRBV19 and J usage is TRBJ1-4, with a possible D match to TRBD1 (6 bases). Germline loops: CDR1 LNHDA, CDR2 SQIVND (reference sequence). The ends were cut back, 10 bases at V and 4 bases at J, with 13 bases in the middle. The CDR3 length is 13 residues. The CDR3 DNA follows: TGTGCCACCCTGGACAGATATAATGAAAAACTGTTTTTT. It yields the protein CATLDRYNEKLFF.

The chain combines TRBV15 with TRBJ2-5, with TRBD1 identical over 7 bases. Germline CDR1 and CDR2: LNHNV and YYDKDF (reference sequence). This CDR3 contains 15 residues. Trimming cost V 1 base and J 2 bases; bases outside gene matches: 4. DNA of the CDR3: TGTGCCACCAGCAGAGGCAGGGGGACGCAAGAGACCCAGTACTTC. The encoded protein is CATSRGRGTQETQYF.

CDR3 in amino acids: CASSLLSLGANEQFF. CDR3 nucleotide sequence: TGTGCCAGCAGCTTACTTTCGTTGGGCGCGAATGAGCAGTTCTTC. J is TRBJ2-1 and V is TRBV7-9; no definite D call. The CDR3 length is 15 residues. V dropped 2 bases and J dropped 7 bases, with 15 bases sitting between them. Germline V lookup: CDR1 SEHNR, CDR2 FQNEAQ (reference sequence).

The J gene is TRBJ2-3, the V gene TRBV7-2, with D possibly matching TRBD2 (7 bases). The CDR3 has 15 amino acids. Germline values: CDR1 SGHTA, CDR2 FQGNSA. Deletions cut 1 base from V and 1 base from J, with 9 bases between. CDR3 DNA: TGTGCCAGCAGCTTAGTGCGGGGGCGCACAGATACGCAGTATTTT. This sequence encodes CASSLVRGRTDTQYF.

The chain employs TRBV19 and TRBJ2-2; the D gene is possibly TRBD1 (6 bases). The germline gives CDR1 LNHDA, CDR2 SQIVND (reference sequence). This CDR3 region has 15 residues. With 0 bases removed from V and 4 bases from J, the gap between germline ends came to 9 bases. This chain's CDR3 is CASSIEAGVTGELFF. CDR3 DNA: TGTGCCAGTAGTATAGAGGCAGGGGTCACCGGGGAGCTGTTTTTT.

The CDR3 is CASSQDLTANMNTEAFF. Written as DNA, the CDR3 is TGTGCCAGCAGCCAAGATCTGACAGCTAACATGAACACTGAAGCTTTCTTT. V and J are TRBV14 and TRBJ1-1; D might be TRBD1 (5 bases). Germline values: CDR1 SGHDN, CDR2 FVKESK. V was shortened by 0 bases and J by 0 bases, with 14 bases between the two germline ends. CDR3 length equals 17 residues.

The rearrangement uses TRBV11-3 and TRBJ2-2, with 7 nucleotides matching TRBD1. CDR3 length equals 16 residues. Germline values: CDR1 SGHNT, CDR2 YENEEA. V gave up 1 base and J gave up 0 bases; unmatched junction bases: 2. The CDR3 here is CASSLGTGANTGELFF. CDR3 DNA: TGTGCCAGCAGCTTAGGGACAGGCGCGAACACCGGGGAGCTGTTTTTT.

CDR3 protein: CASSLASEANYGYTF. CDR3 nucleotide sequence: TGTGCCAGCAGTTTAGCCTCGGAGGCTAACTATGGCTACACCTTC. The chain uses TRBV28 and TRBJ1-2; D gene ambiguous. V shed 2 bases and J shed 0 bases, with 10 bases lying between them. The CDR3 runs to 15 residues. Germline loops: CDR1 MDHEN, CDR2 SYDVKM.

The CDR3 DNA reads as TGCGCCAGCAGCGTCTATAACTATGGCTACACCTTC. Protein: CASSVYNYGYTF. V and J are TRBV5-1 and TRBJ1-2; D is undetermined. The CDR3 length is 12 residues. The V gene's germline CDR1 is SGHRS and CDR2 YFSETQ. Deletions cut 4 bases from V and 1 base from J, with 5 bases between.

This chain uses TRBV10-3 with TRBJ2-7, with a possible D match to TRBD1 (5 bases). This CDR3 comprises 15 residues. Per germline, CDR1 ENHRY and CDR2 SYGVKD. Trimming cost V 10 bases and J 0 bases, with 19 bases left between them. The CDR3 spells CATASRQSSSYEQYV. CDR3 nucleotides: TGTGCCACCGCCTCCCGACAGTCCAGCTCCTACGAGCAGTACGTC.

This sequence joins TRBV7-2 and TRBJ1-2; TRBD1 matches 8 bases. Germline lookup yields CDR1 SGHTA and CDR2 FQGNSA. The CDR3 length is 16 residues. The J segment lost 4 bases and the V segment lost 2 bases, leaving 9 bases of the junction unmatched. In nucleotides, the CDR3 is TGTGCCAGCAGCTTAAGGACAGGGAGTGGAGGCTATGGCTACACCTTC. This translates into CASSLRTGSGGYGYTF. Drawing the rest from reference TRBV7-2 and TRBJ1-2, the complete variable domain is GAGVSQSPSNKVTEKGKDVELRCDPISGHTALYWYRQSLGQGLEFLIYFQGNSAPDKSGLPSDRFSAERTGGSVSTLTIQRTQQEDSAVYLCASSLRTGSGGYGYTFGSGTRLTVV.

The chain carries TRBV6-4 and TRBJ1-1; D gene uncertain. V lost 3 bases and J lost 5, with 10 bases in between. This CDR3 is built from 13 residues. Per germline, CDR1 MRHNA and CDR2 SNTAGT. The CDR3 DNA is TGTGCCAGCAGTGATGAGGGTGGGACTGAAGCTTTCTTT. Its protein is CASSDEGGTEAFF.

V usage is TRBV28 and J usage is TRBJ1-3, with TRBD1 matching over 8 bases. The CDR3 loop spans 14 amino acids. Germline lookup yields CDR1 MDHEN and CDR2 SYDVKM. The V segment lost 6 bases and the J segment 4 bases; nucleotides outside the gene matches: 5. CDR3 bases: TGTGCCAGCAGGATGACAGGGGCCGGAAACACCATATATTTT. This gives the protein CASRMTGAGNTIYF. The full variable domain, with the rest looked up from reference TRBV28 and TRBJ1-3, is DVKVTQSSRYLVKRTGEKVFLECVQDMDHENMFWYRQDPGLGLRLIYFSYDVKMKEKGDIPEGYSVSREKKERFSLILESASTNQTSMYLCASRMTGAGNTIYFGEGSWLTVV.